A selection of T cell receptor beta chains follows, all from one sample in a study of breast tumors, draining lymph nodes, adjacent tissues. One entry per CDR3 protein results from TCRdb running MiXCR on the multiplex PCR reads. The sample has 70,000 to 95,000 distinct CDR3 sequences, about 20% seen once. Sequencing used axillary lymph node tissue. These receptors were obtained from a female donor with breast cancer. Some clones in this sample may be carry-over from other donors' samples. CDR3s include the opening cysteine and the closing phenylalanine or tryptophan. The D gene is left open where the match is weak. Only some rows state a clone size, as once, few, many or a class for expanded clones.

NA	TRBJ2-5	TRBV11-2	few	TGTGCCAGCAGCTTAGTCCGAAGCGTCCAAGAGACCCAGTACTTC	CASSLVRSVQETQYF
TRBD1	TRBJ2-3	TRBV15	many	TGTGCCACCAGCAGAGATCCGACAGGGTCAGATACGCAGTATTTT	CATSRDPTGSDTQYF
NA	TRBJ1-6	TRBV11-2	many	TGTGCCAGCAGCTTAGACAGGGGAAGGTCACCCCTCCACTTT	CASSLDRGRSPLHF
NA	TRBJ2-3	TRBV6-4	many	TGTGCCAGCAGTGACTCGAGAGCGCCGAATACGCAGTATTTT	CASSDSRAPNTQYF
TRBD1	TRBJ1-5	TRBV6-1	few	TGTGCCAGCAGTGAAGGGACAGGGGCGATGCCCCAGCATTTT	CASSEGTGAMPQHF
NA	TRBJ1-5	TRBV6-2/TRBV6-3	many	TGTGCCAGCAGCGACGGGGGGTTTCAGCCCCAGCATTTT	CASSDGGFQPQHF
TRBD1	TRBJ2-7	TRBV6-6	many	TGTGCCAGCAGTCCGCGACAGGGGGCGCACCACGAGCAGTACTTC	CASSPRQGAHHEQYF
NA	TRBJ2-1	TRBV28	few	TGTGCCAGCAGTTTACGGGACACTACTTACAATGAGCAGTTCTTC	CASSLRDTTYNEQFF
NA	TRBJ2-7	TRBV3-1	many	TGTGCCAGCAGCCAATACAACGAGCAGTACTTC	CASSQYNEQYF
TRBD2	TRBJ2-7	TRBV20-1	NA	TGCAGTGCCCTTCGCGGGAGTAACTACGAGCAGTACTTC	CSALRGSNYEQYF
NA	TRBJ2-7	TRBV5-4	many	TGTGCCAGCAGCGCCGGTCGGGGGAACTTCTACGAGCGGTACTTC	CASSAGRGNFYERYF
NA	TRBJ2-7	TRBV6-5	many	TGTGCCAGCAGGTCCCGACCCTACGAGCAGTACTTC	CASRSRPYEQYF
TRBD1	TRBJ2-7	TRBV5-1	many	TGCGCCAGCAGGGACCCACAGGGGAACTCCTACGAGCAGTACTTC	CASRDPQGNSYEQYF
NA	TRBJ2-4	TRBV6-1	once	TGTGCCAGCAGTGAAGCCGGCTGGGGAGTCTCCGCCAAAAACATTCAGTACTTC	CASSEAGWGVSAKNIQYF
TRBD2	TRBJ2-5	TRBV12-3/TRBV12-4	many	TGTGCCAGCAGTTTAACCTTAGCGGGAGAAGAGACCCAGTACTTC	CASSLTLAGEETQYF
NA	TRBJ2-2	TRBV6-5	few	TGTGCCAGCAGTTTCGCCGAACCCGGGGAGCTGTTTTTT	CASSFAEPGELFF
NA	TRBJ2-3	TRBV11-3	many	TGTGCCAGCAGCTTAGATTCAAATACGCAGTATTTT	CASSLDSNTQYF
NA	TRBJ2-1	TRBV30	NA	TGTGCCTGGAGTCCGGAGATTATAAGGGGGCAGTTCTTC	CAWSPEIIRGQFF
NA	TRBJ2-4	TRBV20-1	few	TGCAGTGCTAGGAAGTGGCAGGAGAGAAACATTCAGTACTTC	CSARKWQERNIQYF
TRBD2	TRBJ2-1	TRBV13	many	TGTGCCAGCAGCTTAGGCGGGAGGGCCCCCCGAGAGCAGTTCTTC	CASSLGGRAPREQFF
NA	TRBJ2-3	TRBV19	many	TGTGCCAGTAGTCTAAGCGGAGATACAGATACGCAGTATTTT	CASSLSGDTDTQYF
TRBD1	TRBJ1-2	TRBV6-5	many	TGTGCCAGCAGCGAACAGGGGGACTATGGCTACACCTTC	CASSEQGDYGYTF
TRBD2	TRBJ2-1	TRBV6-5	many	TGTGCCAGCAGTTACTCGTGGGAGGGTTACAATGAGCAGTTCTTC	CASSYSWEGYNEQFF
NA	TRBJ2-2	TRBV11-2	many	TGTGCCAGCAGCTCGGTGGGGGCCGGGGAGCTGTTTTTT	CASSSVGAGELFF
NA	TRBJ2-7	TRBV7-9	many	TGTGCCAGCAGCTTAGTTAGCGGCCTACACGAGCAGTACTTC	CASSLVSGLHEQYF
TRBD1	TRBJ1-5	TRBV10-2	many	TGCGCCAGCAGTGCCCGGGACAGGCGTCAGCCCCAGCATTTT	CASSARDRRQPQHF
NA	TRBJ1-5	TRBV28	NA	TGTGCCAGCAGTTTAGGACGGCGGGGACAGCCCCAGCATTTT	CASSLGRRGQPQHF
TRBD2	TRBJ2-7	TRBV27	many	TGTGCCAGCAGGACTAGCGGGATAGCCTACGAGCAGTACTTC	CASRTSGIAYEQYF
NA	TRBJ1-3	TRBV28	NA	TGTGCCAGTACTCGGGGTTTTGGGAGCTCTGGAAACACCATATATTTT	CASTRGFGSSGNTIYF
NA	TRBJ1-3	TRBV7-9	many	TGTGCCAGCAGCAATTACGGGGCTGGAAACACCATATATTTT	CASSNYGAGNTIYF
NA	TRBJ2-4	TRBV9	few	TGTGCCCCCCCCCGAATGAGCGGACAGTCAAACATTCAGTACTTC	CAPPRMSGQSNIQYF
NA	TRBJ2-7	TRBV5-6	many	TGTGCCAGCAGCTTGTATTCACTTTTTGAGCAGTACTTC	CASSLYSLFEQYF
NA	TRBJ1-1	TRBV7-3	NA	TGTGCCAGCAGCCCTTCACCTCGGGCCGTGAACACTGAAGCTTTCTTT	CASSPSPRAVNTEAFF
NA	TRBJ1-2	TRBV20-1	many	TGCAGTGCTAGATCTCGAAATGGCTACACCTTC	CSARSRNGYTF
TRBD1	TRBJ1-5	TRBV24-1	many	TGTGCCACCAGTGGAGCCGGGACAGGGGTAAATCAGCCCCAGCATTTT	CATSGAGTGVNQPQHF
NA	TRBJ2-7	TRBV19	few	TGTGCCAGTAGAAGGTTCCGGGGCGGTTACGAGCAGTACTTC	CASRRFRGGYEQYF
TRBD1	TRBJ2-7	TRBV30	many	TGTGCCTGGAGTGTAAAGGGGGCTGGCGAGCAGTACTTC	CAWSVKGAGEQYF
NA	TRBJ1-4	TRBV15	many	TGTGCCACCAGCAGGGAGCCGGGACGGCGAGAAAAACTGTTTTTT	CATSREPGRREKLFF
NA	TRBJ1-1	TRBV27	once	TGTGCCAGCAGTTTCGACGTAGGTACTGAAGCTTTCTTT	CASSFDVGTEAFF
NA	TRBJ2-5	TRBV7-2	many	TGTGCCAGCAGCTTAGGGGCGGGACCGGTCCAAGAGACCCAGTACTTC	CASSLGAGPVQETQYF
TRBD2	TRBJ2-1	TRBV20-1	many	TGCAGTGCTCGCGGGACTAGCGGGCTCTTCTCCTACAATGAGCAGTTCTTC	CSARGTSGLFSYNEQFF